One sample yielded the 16 T cell receptor beta chains listed below, sequenced in a study of blood T cell repertoires in COVID-19. This table comes from immunoSEQ multiplex PCR, and its TCRdb copy is limited to in-frame clones, with some not included. The sample lists approximately 230,000 clones, about nine tenths seen once, with more than 5% in the top ten. Sequencing was done on a sample of PBMCs or T cells enriched from blood (not recorded which). These TCRs come from a woman in her 30s with acute COVID-19.

The rearrangement joins TRBV19 to TRBJ2-2; 10 bases fit TRBD2. Germline CDR1 is LNHDA and CDR2 is SQIVND (reference sequence). This CDR3 is 15 amino acids long. The ends lost 2 bases at V and 5 bases at J; junction bases unmatched: 2. CDR3 bases: TGTGCCAGTAGTATACAGCGGGAGGGGACCGGGGAGCTGTTTTTT. This translates into CASSIQREGTGELFF.

The chain couples TRBV10-3 to TRBJ1-1; 8 bases are shared with TRBD1. V shed 9 bases and J 2 bases; nucleotides not matched to a gene: 5. CDR3 length: 13 residues. Per the germline V gene, CDR1 is ENHRY and CDR2 is SYGVKD. Written as DNA, the CDR3 is TGTGCCATTGTAGGACAGGGTAACACTGAAGCTTTCTTT. This encodes CAIVGQGNTEAFF.

This rearrangement joins TRBV27 to TRBJ2-6; 8 bases agree with TRBD1. The CDR3 loop spans 18 amino acids. V lost 6 bases, J lost 3 bases, and 13 bases stayed unmatched. Germline CDR1 MNHEY, CDR2 SMNVEV (reference sequence). CDR3 region: CASRPSAGGSFGANVLTF. CDR3 sequence (DNA): TGTGCCAGCAGACCTTCTGCAGGGGGCTCCTTTGGGGCCAACGTCCTGACTTTC.

The V and J genes are TRBV19 and TRBJ1-1; D is unresolved. V lost 7 bases and J 0 bases, leaving 9 bases between the germline ends. There are 13 residues in the CDR3. Germline V gene sequence: CDR1 LNHDA, CDR2 SQIVND (reference sequence). In nucleotides, the CDR3 is TGTGCCAGTACCCGTGGAGTGAACACTGAAGCTTTCTTT. This gives the protein CASTRGVNTEAFF.

The V gene is TRBV28, the J gene TRBJ1-5; 10 nucleotides match TRBD1. Germline V gives CDR1 MDHEN, CDR2 SYDVKM. The CDR3 consists of 16 residues. V dropped 6 bases and J dropped 3; count of bases not matched to a gene: 8. CDR3 DNA sequence: TGTGCCAGCAGGCGAGGGGACAGGGGCACCAATCAGCCCCAGCATTTT. Its protein product is CASRRGDRGTNQPQHF.

This clone was picked up a small number of times. This rearrangement joins TRBV9 to TRBJ1-1; no reliable D call. The V end was cut by 3 bases, the J end by 0 bases, with 15 bases between. The CDR3 is 16 residues long. Germline lookup yields CDR1 SGDLS and CDR2 YYNGEE. The CDR3 DNA follows: TGTGCCAGCAGCGCTGGAGTGAGAGGTTTGAACACTGAAGCTTTCTTT. This translates into CASSAGVRGLNTEAFF.

CDR3 sequence reads: CASIDNRGFRNQPQHF. The CDR3 coding sequence is TGTGCCAGCATTGACAACAGGGGGTTCCGCAATCAGCCCCAGCATTTT. The V gene is TRBV21-1, the J gene TRBJ1-5; the D call in the table, TRBD1, was not verified against the DNA. TRBV21-1 is described as a pseudogene. This CDR3 has 16 residues.

The CDR3 loop is CASSATTSGNTIYF. The CDR3 DNA follows: TGTGCCAGCAGTGCGACTACTTCTGGAAACACCATATATTTT. V and J are TRBV2 and TRBJ1-3; D gene unclear. CDR3 length equals 14 residues. Germline-derived CDR1 and CDR2 are SNHLY and FYNNEI. The germline V and J ends were trimmed by 4 bases and 1 base, with 8 bases remaining between them.

The chain employs TRBV5-4 and TRBJ2-7; weak D call: TRBD1 (5 bases). The length of the CDR3 is 16 residues. Trimming took off 4 bases at V and 4 bases at J, with 21 bases between the two ends. Germline lookup yields CDR1 SGHNT and CDR2 YYREEE (reference sequence). For the CDR3, the DNA is TGTGCCAGCAGCGGGGCGTTTGACGGAGCGACTTACGAGCAGTACTTC. Translated, it gives CASSGAFDGATYEQYF.

The chain employs TRBV12-3 or TRBV12-4 and TRBJ1-2; D unclear. Trimming removed 3 bases from V and 7 bases from J, with 9 bases in between. The CDR3 covers 12 residues. CDR3 sequence reads: CASSLGSFGYTF. CDR3 in DNA: TGTGCCAGCAGTTTGGGCAGCTTTGGCTACACCTTC.

The chain links TRBV7-3 to TRBJ1-2; maybe TRBD1 (6 bases). The CDR3 covers 13 residues. Per germline, CDR1 SGHTA and CDR2 FQGTGA. Trimming left V 5 bases short and J 3 bases short, with 10 bases between. The CDR3 region is CASSPDSDYGYTF. DNA of the CDR3: TGTGCCAGCAGCCCGGACAGCGACTATGGCTACACCTTC.

The chain is built from TRBV6-2 or TRBV6-3 and TRBJ2-3; TRBD1 matches at 7 bases. V lost 6 bases and J lost 6; bases outside the gene matches: 18. This CDR3 contains 17 residues. The germline gives CDR1 MNHEY, CDR2 SVGEGT. CDR3 in DNA: TGTGCCAGCAGCCGAGTTAAAGACAGGGTCGTTTTGGATACGCAGTATTTT. This translates into CASSRVKDRVVLDTQYF.

This clone has a handful of counts. The chain combines TRBV3-1 (or the pseudogene TRBV3-2) with TRBJ1-1; D not certain. The ends were cut back, 2 bases at V and 3 bases at J, with 16 bases in the middle. The CDR3 is 16 residues long. CDR1 LGHDT and CDR2 YNNKEL come from the germline V gene (reference sequence). CDR3 protein: CASSQLPELRDTEAFF. As DNA, the CDR3 is TGTGCCAGCAGCCAACTACCGGAGTTGAGGGACACTGAAGCTTTCTTT.

The rearrangement uses TRBV9 and TRBJ1-2; D perhaps matches TRBD1 (6 bases). CDR1 and CDR2 (germline): SGDLS, YYNGEE. The CDR3 is 15 residues long. V lost 4 bases to trimming and J lost 6 bases, with 19 bases between them. CDR3 sequence (DNA): TGTGCCAGCAGCTTCCACCCCCGGGGGGGCGATGGCTACACCTTC. Amino acids: CASSFHPRGGDGYTF.

CDR3 DNA: TGTGCCAGCTTCAGGGACAGGCATAATGAAAAACTGTTTTTT. Protein sequence: CASFRDRHNEKLFF. The chain carries TRBV28 and TRBJ1-4; 8 bases line up with TRBD1. Per germline, CDR1 MDHEN and CDR2 SYDVKM. V lost 8 bases to trimming and J lost 4 bases; unmatched junction nucleotides: 6. The CDR3 totals 14 residues.

Only a few counts were recorded for this clone. In DNA form, the CDR3 reads TGTGCCAGTAGTATGGGGACAGCCTTCAATGAAAAACTGTTTTTT. This encodes CASSMGTAFNEKLFF. J is TRBJ1-4 and V is TRBV19; 7 positions match TRBD1. This CDR3 comprises 15 residues. CDR1 is LNHDA, CDR2 SQIVND, per germline (reference sequence). Losses at the gene ends were 3 bases for V and 5 bases for J; bases not matched to a gene: 6.